This entry describes one T cell receptor beta chain. This record comes from a study of blood T cells in healthy people across ages. Each donor gave around 9.6 milliliters of peripheral blood. The total RNA that was extracted per sample amounted to at least 5 micrograms. Next came a second PCR, run for about 6 to 12 cycles, which used a sample-barcoded 5' primer along with a J-beta primer mix. A template-switch adaptor that had 12 random nucleotides put a tag on each cDNA molecule. At least 2.5 million CDR3-containing paired-end reads were obtained per sample. Using its own MiXCR run on the 5' RACE reads, TCRdb lists one record per CDR3 protein. In the table there are 850,000 to 1,300,000 distinct CDR3 sequences, less than 50% of which are singletons. The germline V gene has CDR1 DFQATT and CDR2 SNEGSKA (reference sequence). The CDR3 loop spans 15 amino acids. V lost 5 bases to trimming and J lost 4 bases; unmatched junction nucleotides: 9.

The chain uses TRBV20-1 and TRBJ2-3; 10 bases fit TRBD1. Sequences were obtained from blood. The clonotype originates from a woman in her sixties or seventies in good health. CDR3 protein: CSAGTGTGDADTQYF. DNA for the CDR3: TGCAGTGCTGGAACCGGGACAGGGGACGCAGATACGCAGTATTTT.